Listed here are 20 T cell receptor beta chains from one sample, sequenced in a study of human T cells and chemical hapten exposure. The time point was: patch test 1, 2 weeks after DPC sensitization. As to treatment: therapeutic diphenylcyclopropenone sensitization with weekly scalp DPC. One entry per CDR3 protein, called by TCRdb with MiXCR from the RACE reads. Among some 340,000 distinct CDR3 sequences listed, about 7% were seen once. The sample consisted of whole blood, taken in connection with sensitization to the hapten diphenylcyclopropenone (DPC). Source of these receptors: a woman aged 18-29 years with alopecia areata. Some clones in this sample may be carry-over from other donors' samples.

This clonotype has at least ten counts. The chain couples TRBV20-1 to TRBJ1-6; D not resolved. The CDR3 is 16 residues long. V was shortened by 0 bases and J by 2 bases, with 11 bases between the two germline ends. Germline V CDR1 and CDR2: DFQATT, SNEGSKA (reference sequence). In DNA form, the CDR3 reads TGCAGTGCTAGAGATAGCTACGGGGCCTATAATTCACCCCTCCACTTT. Translation: CSARDSYGAYNSPLHF.

In its sample, this clonotype was seen a few times. The V call is TRBV4-2, the J call TRBJ2-2; tentatively, D is TRBD2 (6 bases). Germline V gene sequence: CDR1 LGHNA, CDR2 YNFKEQ. V was clipped by 0 bases and J by 11 bases, with 22 bases between them. The CDR3 has 17 residues. Written as DNA, the CDR3 is TGTGCCAGCAGCCAAGAGCTCACACTTGGCGGGACGGTTGAGCTGTTTTTT. Translation: CASSQELTLGGTVELFF.

This clonotype was detected a few times. This chain joins TRBV6-2 or TRBV6-3 and TRBJ2-1; the D is unclear. There are 10 residues in the CDR3. In germline, CDR1 is MNHEY, CDR2 SVGEGT. Trimming cost V 6 bases and J 15 bases, with 12 bases left between them. Written as DNA, the CDR3 is TGTGCCAGCAGGTCCATCTGGTGGTTCTTC. Amino acids: CASRSIWWFF.

In this sample, this clonotype turned up a few times. The chain uses TRBV9 and TRBJ2-3; D possibly matches TRBD1 or TRBD2 (5 bases each). The V end lost 3 bases, the J end lost 4 bases, and 15 bases lay between the germline ends. CDR3 length: 15 residues. Germline V gene lookup returns CDR1 SGDLS and CDR2 YYNGEE. The CDR3 coding sequence is TGTGCCAGCAGCGCAGCGGCAGGGAAGGCAGATACGCAGTATTTT. It translates to CASSAAAGKADTQYF.

This clonotype has at least ten counts. V usage is TRBV3-1 and J usage is TRBJ1-5; maybe TRBD1 (5 bases). From germline, CDR1 is LGHDT and CDR2 YNNKEL (reference sequence). The ends were cut back, 4 bases at V and 5 bases at J, with 24 bases in the middle. The CDR3 length is 18 residues. The CDR3 reads CASSPPLAGPASYQPQHF. The DNA for the CDR3 is TGTGCCAGCAGCCCGCCCCTCGCAGGGCCAGCTTCCTATCAGCCCCAGCATTTT.

This clonotype showed up just a few times. The chain combines TRBV14 with TRBJ2-7; no clear D. The CDR3 has 13 amino acids. Trimming cost V 2 bases and J 7 bases, with 12 bases left between them. Germline V CDR1 and CDR2: SGHDN, FVKESK. CDR3: CASSQFILGEQYF. The CDR3 nucleotides read TGTGCCAGCAGCCAATTTATTTTAGGGGAGCAGTACTTC. Combining the CDR3 with reference TRBV14 and TRBJ2-7 gives the whole variable domain EAGVTQFPSHSVIEKGQTVTLRCDPISGHDNLYWYRRVMGKEIKFLLHFVKESKQDESGMPNNRFLAERTGGTYSTLKVQPAELEDSGVYFCASSQFILGEQYFGPGTRLTVT.

The table lists this clonotype with a few counts. CDR3 sequence (DNA): TGTGCCAGCGGGGTAATGGGGCTTGAGCAGTTCTTC. It translates to CASGVMGLEQFF. V usage is TRBV27 and J usage is TRBJ2-1, with D tentatively TRBD1 (5 bases). The CDR3 consists of 12 residues. The germline V and J ends were trimmed by 8 bases and 9 bases, with 14 bases remaining between them. CDR1 and CDR2 (germline): MNHEY, SMNVEV (reference sequence).

DNA of the CDR3: TGTGCCAGCAACACTCCCGGGACCGAGAAGCAGTACTTC. Protein sequence: CASNTPGTEKQYF. The chain is built from TRBV12-3 or TRBV12-4 and TRBJ2-7; TRBD1 or TRBD2 may be the D gene (5 bases each). Trimming removed 7 bases from V and 8 bases from J, with 18 bases in between. The CDR3 runs to 13 residues.

This clonotype has at least ten counts. The V call is TRBV3-1, the J call TRBJ2-2; 9 nucleotides agree with TRBD1. The CDR3 spans 15 residues. Trimming cost V 4 bases and J 5 bases; bases outside gene matches: 5. Germline CDR1 is LGHDT and CDR2 is YNNKEL (reference sequence). CDR3 amino acids: CASSPGQGRTGELFF. CDR3 DNA sequence: TGTGCCAGCAGCCCCGGACAGGGGCGGACCGGGGAGCTGTTTTTT. Looking up the rest from reference TRBV3-1 and TRBJ2-2 gives the full variable domain: DTAVSQTPKYLVTQMGNDKSIKCEQNLGHDTMYWYKQDSKKFLKIMFSYNNKELIINETVPNRFSPKSPDKAHLNLHINSLELGDSAVYFCASSPGQGRTGELFFGEGSRLTVL.

This clonotype was counted between two and nine times. CDR3 nucleotide sequence: TGTGCCAGCTCGCTACTCCGGGCGGCGTCTAATGAAAAACTGTTTTTT. Amino acids: CASSLLRAASNEKLFF. The V call is TRBV18, the J call TRBJ1-4; the D is unclear. The CDR3 loop spans 16 amino acids. Deletions cut 6 bases from V and 3 bases from J, with 17 bases between. The germline gives CDR1 KGHSH, CDR2 LQKENI.

This clonotype appeared many times. The J gene is TRBJ2-3, the V gene TRBV29-1; 10 bases match TRBD1. There are 16 residues in the CDR3. Germline V lookup: CDR1 SQVTM, CDR2 ANQGSEA. V shed 4 bases and J 2 bases; nucleotides not matched to a gene: 9. CDR3 residues: CSVGDLGTGDTDTQYF. The CDR3 DNA reads TGCAGCGTTGGGGACTTGGGGACAGGGGACACAGATACGCAGTATTTT.

This clonotype was observed at least ten times. V is TRBV4-3 and J is TRBJ1-6, with TRBD1 as a possible D gene (6 bases). CDR3 length: 15 amino acids. CDR1 LGHNA and CDR2 YSLEER come from the germline V gene. Trimming took 1 base from V and 10 from J, leaving 14 bases between them. The CDR3 loop is CASSQAGDLASPLHF. DNA for the CDR3: TGCGCCAGCAGCCAAGCAGGGGATTTGGCCTCACCCCTCCACTTT.

The genes are TRBV28 and TRBJ2-7, with no clear D. The germline V gene has CDR1 MDHEN and CDR2 SYDVKM. Trimming pared 7 bases from V and 5 bases from J, leaving 9 bases between. This CDR3 spans 11 amino acids. The CDR3 loop reads CASTSRNEQYF. The CDR3 DNA follows: TGTGCCAGCACCTCCCGGAACGAGCAGTACTTC. The whole variable domain, filled in from reference TRBV28 and TRBJ2-7, reads DVKVTQSSRYLVKRTGEKVFLECVQDMDHENMFWYRQDPGLGLRLIYFSYDVKMKEKGDIPEGYSVSREKKERFSLILESASTNQTSMYLCASTSRNEQYFGPGTRLTVT.

V gene TRBV6-5 combines with J gene TRBJ2-2; 12 positions match TRBD2. Germline V gene sequence: CDR1 MNHEY, CDR2 SVGAGI. Trimming cost V 7 bases and J 4 bases; bases outside gene matches: 4. The CDR3 loop spans 15 amino acids. Here the CDR3 reads CASTVLAGGTGELFF. The CDR3 nucleotides read TGTGCCAGCACCGTACTAGCGGGGGGCACCGGGGAGCTGTTTTTT.

The chain carries TRBV4-2 and TRBJ2-3; 8 positions agree with TRBD2. Germline loops: CDR1 LGHNA, CDR2 YNFKEQ. After removal of 1 base from V and 0 bases from J, the junction contained 6 bases not matched to a gene. The CDR3 extends over 17 amino acids. This CDR3 reads CASSQGTVAGSTDTQYF. CDR3 bases: TGTGCCAGCAGCCAAGGAACGGTAGCGGGGAGCACAGATACGCAGTATTTT.

This clonotype was seen repeatedly, ten times or more. This chain joins TRBV7-3 and TRBJ2-1; 7 bases fit TRBD2. The ends lost 6 bases at V and 10 bases at J; junction bases unmatched: 9. The germline V gene has CDR1 SGHTA and CDR2 FQGTGA. The CDR3 is made up of 13 amino acids. The CDR3 DNA reads TGTGCCAGCAGTCCCCAGATGGGAGGGGAGCAGTTCTTC. This sequence encodes CASSPQMGGEQFF.

The V and J genes are TRBV29-1 and TRBJ1-2, with a possible D match to TRBD1 (6 bases). The germline V gene encodes CDR1 SQVTM and CDR2 ANQGSEA. The CDR3 loop spans 12 amino acids. The ends were cut back, 6 bases at V and 1 base at J, with 9 bases in the middle. In DNA, the CDR3 is TGCAGCGTCATGGACAGTAACTATGGCTACACCTTC. Protein: CSVMDSNYGYTF.

The J gene is TRBJ1-3, the V gene TRBV27; no clear D gene. The CDR3 length is 17 residues. With 0 bases removed from V and 0 bases from J, the gap between germline ends came to 12 bases. Germline-derived CDR1 and CDR2 are MNHEY and SMNVEV (reference sequence). The CDR3 nucleotides are TGTGCCAGCAGTTTATCGCGCAGCTCTGTCTCTGGAAACACCATATATTTT. Amino acid sequence: CASSLSRSSVSGNTIYF.

This clonotype was recorded at least ten times. The CDR3 nucleotides read TGTGCCAGCAGCTTAGTTCTCGGCGGATTTCCCGTCACAGATACGCAGTATTTT. This sequence encodes CASSLVLGGFPVTDTQYF. V and J are TRBV7-2 and TRBJ2-3; D is undetermined. Germline assignment: CDR1 SGHTA and CDR2 FQGNSA. This CDR3 has 18 amino acids. Trimming pared 1 base from V and 2 bases from J, leaving 19 bases between. Based on the CDR3 plus reference TRBV7-2 and TRBJ2-3, the full variable domain is GAGVSQSPSNKVTEKGKDVELRCDPISGHTALYWYRQSLGQGLEFLIYFQGNSAPDKSGLPSDRFSAERTGGSVSTLTIQRTQQEDSAVYLCASSLVLGGFPVTDTQYFGPGTRLTVL.

This clonotype was seen many times. The chain uses TRBV20-1 and TRBJ2-3, with D perhaps TRBD1 (6 bases). Trimming shortened V by 1 base and J by 2 bases, and 10 bases separated the two germline ends. Germline V gene data show CDR1 as DFQATT and CDR2 as SNEGSKA (reference sequence). The CDR3 covers 14 residues. CDR3 DNA: TGCAGTGCTAGAGCCAGGGGCCACACAGATACGCAGTATTTT. Encoded protein: CSARARGHTDTQYF.